The sequence of this T cell receptor beta chain was determined in a study of identical twins (dated by TCRdb to the mid-2010s). Broadly, across the study: To test whether fetal clonotypes persist, the study used deep sequencing on TCR alpha and beta repertoires from monozygotic twins, unrelated adults of various ages, and cord blood. Replicate twin experiments were performed at different times using different library preparation protocols to rule out contamination.

Only healthy Caucasian donors were included. The twin cohort comprised three pairs of female monozygotic twins, all aged roughly 18 to 30 years. Peripheral blood mononuclear cells were used as the source from which RNA for TCR libraries was isolated. This clonotype was counted only a few times. It lacks a known antigen. Nothing much larger sits one base from this clone, and base qualities are not available. What the study reported, not specific to this receptor: Compared with coincidental sharing between unrelated individuals, out-of-frame TCR alpha sequences shared between twins showed an excess of sequences with low generation probability. In monozygotic twins, recombination models systematically underestimated out-of-frame TCR alpha sharing, but the models matched the sharing seen between unrelated individuals. Abundant cord blood beta clonotypes had fewer insertions, young adult naive repertoires showed a similar but weaker trend, and memory repertoires showed no such trend. Invariant T cells such as MAIT and iNKT could partly confound zero-insertion analyses, though diverse VJ usage argued against this for most clonotypes. In beta out-of-frame sequences, excess twin sharing was weaker, because having fewer shared sequences lowered the signal-to-noise ratio. Because the same donors could not be followed over many years, conclusions were based on cross-sectional statistical analysis.

Inclusive of the bounding cysteine and phenylalanine, the CDR3 is 15 residues long. Only CDR3 DNA remains: 45 bases, in frame from the first base. V was cut back by 4 bases and J by 4 bases, leaving a gap of 16 bases between them. Per the germline V gene, SGHDT is the CDR1 and YYEEEE is the CDR2. Library preparation employed 5' RACE. TCRdb lists the instrument as Illumina HiSeq 2000. A universal primer binding site was added through template switching, and the final cDNA carried a unique molecular identifier so that TCR cDNA molecules could be counted accurately. Specific primers in the conserved constant-segment region were used to synthesize first-strand cDNA for the TCR alpha and beta chains. To control for contamination, each cDNA library was double barcoded with a SMART-Mk sample barcode plus Illumina barcodes. TruSeq adapter sequences along with Illumina sample barcodes were introduced in two successive PCR steps. Sequencing of the TCR alpha and beta cDNA libraries was done on the Illumina HiSeq platform using custom primers. Turning to the authors' computational methods: MiGEC processed the raw reads to extract unique molecular identifiers, while MiXCR was used to determine the CDR3 positions. For each individual, recombination models were inferred using an EM algorithm with the repgenHMM and IGoR tools. Shared clonotypes were analyzed with the tcR package in R, and sharing was normalized by the product of cloneset sizes. Out-of-frame nonproductive sequences were analyzed to study raw recombination free of thymic and clonal selection effects. TCRdb reprocessing: public reads trimmed at Q25 with fastp, clones called with MiXCR, in-frame beta chains kept. Under each unique CDR3 protein, matching rows form one entry showing the most common genes and DNA. The V and J calls were determined by TCRdb, not by the authors. This sample has 600,000 to 700,000 distinct CDR3 sequences in its table, and 20% to 25% of those were observed once. Around 4.5% of the sample goes to the ten largest clones.

These data were also reused for a study on T cells expressing NK-cell markers. As the second study states: Three sorted T-cell subsets (CD3+CD56+NKG2C+, CD3+CD56+NKG2C- and CD3+CD56-NKG2C+) from about 8 donors had their TCR beta-chain repertoires profiled. Of the eight sequenced donors, seven were found to be HCMV-seropositive and one was found to be HCMV-seronegative. In several experiments an anti-gammadeltaTCR antibody was added to restrict sorting to alphabetaTCR-expressing T cells. In over five donors, the dominant CD3+CD56+NKG2C+ clonotypes were among the top 10 CD8+ clonotypes and accounted for about 1.0-7.5% of CD8+ T cells. Those dominant clonotypes were again the most abundant among CD3+CD56-NKG2C+ cells in a handful of donors, at about 28.3-60.1%. It remained unclear whether the expanded NKG2C-expressing T cell clones were specific for HCMV antigens. The study sequenced eight donors, all healthy volunteers chosen at random: three men and five women. HCMV-specific IgG was detected in serum with a commercial ELISA kit to determine HCMV serostatus. For six donors, bulk peripheral blood T-cell repertoires were also sequenced from unsorted PBMC. MIGEC was used to demultiplex reads and group the reads by UMI, and MiTCR was used to assemble and quantify clonotypes. To exclude erroneous sequences, only TCR cDNA sequences supported by at least two reads were retained. Downstream repertoire analysis used the tcR package, and clonotypes were matched across fractions by CDR3 nucleotide sequence plus V segment. VDJmatch was used to annotate antigen specificity against VDJdb, with one amino acid substitution in CDR3 allowed.

This TCR was recovered from a woman aged 18-35 years in good health. The chain is made from TRBV5-6 and TRBJ2-3; the D gene is perhaps TRBD1, on 6 matching bases. Sequencing was performed on PBMCs. The CDR3 is CASSSGQQLSDTQYF. Here is the DNA: TGTGCCAGCAGCAGTGGACAGCAGTTGTCAGATACGCAGTATTTT.